The clone carrying this T cell receptor (beta chain) was detected only a few times. The data were obtained in a study of kidney transplant recipient with SARS-CoV-2 infection. TCRdb itself ran the reads through MiXCR, one entry per CDR3 protein. Of 250,000 or so distinct CDR3 sequences listed, about 30% are singletons. The germline gives CDR1 LNHNV, CDR2 YYDKDF (reference sequence). The germline V and J ends were trimmed by 0 bases and 2 bases, with 22 bases remaining between them. CDR3 length equals 19 residues. V gene TRBV15 combines with J gene TRBJ2-5; a weak D match, TRBD1 (5 bases). The sequencing here drew on a blood sample, taken at baseline and on roughly day 110 from a kidney transplant recipient. This TCR was recovered from a male patient younger than 45 who had COVID-19 and was a kidney transplant recipient. Certain T cells may be donor cells from the graft. The CDR3 coding sequence is TGTGCCACCAGCAGAGATTATGGGGCGGACCCACGGCGACAAGAGACCCAGTACTTC. Translating it yields CATSRDYGADPRRQETQYF.